A single sample gave rise to the 17 T cell receptor beta chains below, sequenced in a study of persistence of HIV-infected CD4 T cells. The immunoSEQ assay was version 4, run in survey mode. Data came from immunoSEQ multiplex PCR; TCRdb stores just in-frame clones and leaves some out. The repertoire has fewer than 45,000 clones, less than 90% of them found once; the top ten carry around 0.48%. This nonspecific control used anti-CD3/anti-CD28 bead stimulation of CD4+ T cells. Sorting selected CD4+ T cells upregulating both CD40 ligand and CD69. Antigen specificity for these receptors is unknown. The sequences come from CD4+ T cells sorted from PBMCs after approximately 19-hour stimulation, collected from a patient who received antiretroviral therapy. All receptors derive from an adult woman with HIV who was CMV-seropositive.

The V call is TRBV3-1 (or the pseudogene TRBV3-2), the J call TRBJ1-1; perhaps TRBD1 as D (6 bases). CDR3 length: 13 amino acids. CDR1 and CDR2 (germline): LGHDT, YNNKEL (reference sequence). Trimming left V 3 bases short and J 8 bases short, with 13 bases between. CDR3 loop: CASSHVGGAEAFF. CDR3 in DNA: TGTGCCAGCAGCCACGTGGGGGGCGCGGAAGCTTTCTTT.

The chain is built from TRBV5-5 and TRBJ1-4; D perhaps matches TRBD1 (5 bases). The CDR3 totals 15 residues. The germline CDR1 and CDR2 sequences are SGHKS and YYEKEE (reference sequence). V lost 1 base, J lost 6 bases, and 13 bases lay in between. The CDR3: CASSLLGGVDEKLFF. The CDR3 nucleotides are TGTGCCAGCAGCTTGCTAGGAGGGGTTGATGAAAAACTGTTTTTT. The full variable domain, in which reference TRBV5-5 and TRBJ1-4 provide the parts outside the CDR3, is DAGVTQSPTHLIKTRGQQVTLRCSPISGHKSVSWYQQVLGQGPQFIFQYYEKEERGRGNFPDRFSARQFPNYSSELNVNALLLGDSALYLCASSLLGGVDEKLFFGSGTQLSVL.

V usage is TRBV5-1 and J usage is TRBJ2-7; 12 nucleotides line up with TRBD2. Germline lookup yields CDR1 SGHRS and CDR2 YFSETQ. The CDR3 is 17 amino acids. Unmatched junction bases numbered 7, after V lost 0 bases and J lost 3 bases. The CDR3 DNA sequence: TGCGCCAGCAGCTTGGCCGGGCTAGCGGGGGGGAACTACGAGCAGTACTTC. Protein sequence: CASSLAGLAGGNYEQYF.

The genes are TRBV7-3 and TRBJ2-2, with D maybe TRBD1 (5 bases). The germline CDR1 and CDR2 sequences are SGHTA and FQGTGA. Trimming cost V 4 bases and J 7 bases, with 7 bases left between them. This CDR3 is 12 amino acids long. The CDR3 bases are TGTGCCAGCAGCTCTAGGGGCGGGGAGCTGTTTTTT. It codes for CASSSRGGELFF.

The chain links TRBV5-1 to TRBJ2-2; 9 bases align to TRBD2. The CDR3 spans 17 residues. Germline trimming cut 6 bases from V and 5 bases from J; bases unmatched to any gene: 14. Germline V CDR1 and CDR2: SGHRS, YFSETQ. Written as DNA, the CDR3 is TGCGCCAGCACACTGAGCGGGGGGTTTGGTCGGACCGGGGAGCTGTTTTTT. Its protein is CASTLSGGFGRTGELFF.

A remark on this clone: Distinct nucleotide sequences in the sample also encode this CDR3. The chain joins TRBV2 to TRBJ1-2; TRBD1 aligns across 9 bases. J was trimmed by 4 bases and V by 7 bases; bases with no gene match: 7. CDR3 length: 14 residues. Germline-derived CDR1 and CDR2 are SNHLY and FYNNEI. CDR3 protein: CASTLTGGGYGYTF. Here the CDR3 DNA reads TGTGCCAGCACTCTCACAGGGGGCGGCTATGGCTACACCTTC.

The chain is built from TRBV5-1 and TRBJ1-1, with D possibly being TRBD1 (5 bases). The V end was cut by 3 bases, the J end by 4 bases, with 16 bases between. The CDR3 contains 15 residues. Germline V gene data show CDR1 as SGHRS and CDR2 as YFSETQ. CDR3: CASSWGDPGSTEAFF. In nucleotides, the CDR3 is TGCGCCAGCAGCTGGGGGGACCCAGGTAGCACTGAAGCTTTCTTT.

This sequence joins TRBV10-3 and TRBJ2-6, with D tentatively TRBD2 (5 bases). Between the trimmed V and J ends, which lost 4 bases and 0 bases, there was a span of 13 bases. Germline CDR1 is ENHRY and CDR2 is SYGVKD. The CDR3 extends over 17 amino acids. DNA for the CDR3: TGTGCCATCAGTGGAACGGGGTCGCCCTCTGGGGCCAACGTCCTGACTTTC. The encoded protein is CAISGTGSPSGANVLTF.

This clone was seen once. This chain uses TRBV18 with TRBJ2-7; TRBD2 aligns across 10 bases. Germline CDR1 and CDR2: KGHSH and LQKENI. With V trimmed by 4 bases and J by 3 bases, 9 bases remained unmatched. CDR3 length: 16 residues. The CDR3 region is CASSRSGGAGNYEQYF. Written as DNA, the CDR3 is TGTGCCAGCTCACGAAGCGGGGGGGCAGGAAACTACGAGCAGTACTTC.

The V gene is TRBV19, the J gene TRBJ2-1; TRBD2 agrees at 10 bases. The CDR3 is made up of 13 amino acids. CDR1 LNHDA and CDR2 SQIVND come from the germline V gene (reference sequence). J gave up 7 bases and V 6 bases, and 3 bases lay outside the gene matches. CDR3 nucleotides: TGTGCCAGTAGCGCTAGCGGGGGAAATGAGCAGTTCTTC. Its translation: CASSASGGNEQFF.

V is TRBV19 and J is TRBJ2-5; D perhaps matches TRBD1 (6 bases). Germline lookup yields CDR1 LNHDA and CDR2 SQIVND (reference sequence). The CDR3 spans 13 residues. V lost 5 bases, J lost 5 bases, and 12 bases lay in between. CDR3 DNA sequence: TGTGCCAGTAGTTGGGCAGGGGCCGAGACCCAGTACTTC. Translation: CASSWAGAETQYF.

V and J are TRBV30 and TRBJ2-3, with 10 bases aligning to TRBD2. Germline CDR1 GTSNPN, CDR2 SVGIG (reference sequence). The ends lost 4 bases at V and 6 bases at J; junction bases unmatched: 4. This CDR3 is built from 13 residues. In DNA, the CDR3 is TGTGCCTGGAAAATTAGCGGGGGGGATACGCAGTATTTT. Translated: CAWKISGGDTQYF.

V gene TRBV2 combines with J gene TRBJ1-5; D not certain. Germline V lookup: CDR1 SNHLY, CDR2 FYNNEI. The CDR3 is 13 amino acids. V was cut by 5 bases and J by 5 bases, with 10 bases left in between. The CDR3 DNA sequence: TGTGCCAGCAGTAAACAGCTCGATCAGCCCCAGCATTTT. Encoded protein: CASSKQLDQPQHF. The full variable domain, with the rest looked up from reference TRBV2 and TRBJ1-5, is EPEVTQTPSHQVTQMGQEVILRCVPISNHLYFYWYRQILGQKVEFLVSFYNNEISEKSEIFDDQFSVERPDGSNFTLKIRSTKLEDSAMYFCASSKQLDQPQHFGDGTRLSIL.

The V and J genes are TRBV4-1 and TRBJ1-1; no definite D call. This CDR3 region has 16 residues. CDR1 MGHRA and CDR2 YSYEKL come from the germline V gene. Trimming took 3 bases from V and 0 from J, leaving 14 bases between them. CDR3 DNA: TGCGCCAGCAGCCAGGTCGCGACTATAGTGAACACTGAAGCTTTCTTT. It encodes CASSQVATIVNTEAFF.

The rearrangement uses TRBV19 and TRBJ2-2; 13 bases agree with TRBD2. Germline V gives CDR1 LNHDA, CDR2 SQIVND (reference sequence). V lost 6 bases, J lost 4 bases, and 17 bases stayed unmatched. The CDR3 loop spans 20 amino acids. The CDR3 spells CASRRGLAGAVIGTTGELFF. The CDR3 DNA is TGTGCCAGTAGACGCGGACTAGCGGGGGCCGTCATTGGCACCACCGGGGAGCTGTTTTTT.

A few counts support this clone. V usage is TRBV6-5 and J usage is TRBJ2-4, with TRBD1 matching over 8 bases. The CDR3 runs 12 residues. Germline CDR1 and CDR2: MNHEY and SVGAGI. The V gene end was trimmed by 5 bases and the J gene end by 12 bases; junction bases not matched to a gene: 6. CDR3 sequence reads: CASSPPGQAQYF. CDR3 coding DNA: TGTGCCAGCAGTCCGCCGGGACAGGCTCAGTACTTC.

This clone came up once. This rearrangement joins TRBV6-5 to TRBJ1-1, with a tentative D call TRBD1 (5 bases). CDR1 and CDR2 (germline): MNHEY, SVGAGI. With 7 bases removed from V and 1 base from J, the gap between germline ends came to 10 bases. The CDR3 has 13 residues. CDR3: CASMGTANTEAFF. Here the CDR3 DNA reads TGTGCCAGCATGGGGACGGCGAACACTGAAGCTTTCTTT.